One T cell receptor beta chain is described in this entry. This sample was included in a study of blood T cell repertoires in COVID-19. Study at large: Some COVID-19 samples were acute and others convalescent; all came from the United States, Italy and Spain. The analysed material was cDNA or gDNA that came from T cells, B-cell-depleted T cells, or PBMCs.

Germline CDR1 reads KGHSH; CDR2 reads LQKENI. V shed 3 bases and J shed 1 base, with 10 bases lying between them. The CDR3 has 15 amino acids. As handled by the study authors: Reference gene primer amplification in the assay estimated nucleated cell counts. TCRdb keeps only in-frame clones here, not all; method: immunoSEQ multiplex PCR. V and J calls and clone size come straight from that table; D and trimming were deduced from the DNA. The sample records 90,000 to 120,000 clones, roughly 92% being singletons. The source material was peripheral blood. The receptor was derived from a man aged 65 to 85 with acute or convalescent COVID-19. V is TRBV18 and J is TRBJ1-5; D uncertain. CDR3 sequence: CASSPSGLSNQPQHF. In DNA, the CDR3 is TGTGCCAGCTCACCGTCAGGCCTAAGCAATCAGCCCCAGCATTTT.